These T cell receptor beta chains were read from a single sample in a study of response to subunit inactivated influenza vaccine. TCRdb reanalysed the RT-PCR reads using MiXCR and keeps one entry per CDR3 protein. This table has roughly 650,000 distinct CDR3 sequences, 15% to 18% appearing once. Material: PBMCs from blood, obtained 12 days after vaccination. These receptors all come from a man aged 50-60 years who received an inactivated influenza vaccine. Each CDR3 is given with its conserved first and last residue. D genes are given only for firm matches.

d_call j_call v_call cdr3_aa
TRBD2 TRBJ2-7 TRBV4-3 CASRFGTSGSYEQYF
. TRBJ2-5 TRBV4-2 CASSPGLPQETQYF
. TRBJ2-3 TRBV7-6 CASSLTPPGVAGPFSTDTQYF
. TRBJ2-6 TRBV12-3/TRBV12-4 CASRPGPSGANVLTF
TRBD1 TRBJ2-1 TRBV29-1 CSVGGIPGQVLHEQFF
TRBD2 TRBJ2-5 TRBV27 CASRRTSGGETQYF
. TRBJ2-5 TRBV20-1 CSAMLGVGETQYF
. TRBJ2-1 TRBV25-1 CASSGTAGSYNEQFF
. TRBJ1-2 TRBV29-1 CSVLLGVVGYTF
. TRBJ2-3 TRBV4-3 CASSQAGLGTDTQYF
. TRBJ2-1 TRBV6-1 CASSEGVLVAYNEQFF
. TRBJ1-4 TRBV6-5 CASSYSGRHQEKLFF
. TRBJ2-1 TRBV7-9 CAGDLGHYNEQFF
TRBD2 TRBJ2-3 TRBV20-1 CSARSPGTKTDTQYF
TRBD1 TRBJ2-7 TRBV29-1 CSVPRTGGGGQYF
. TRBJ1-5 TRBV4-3 CASSQDARGGQPQHF
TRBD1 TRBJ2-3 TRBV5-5 CASSLGDRVGQYF
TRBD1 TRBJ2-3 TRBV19 CASRGIGYTQYF
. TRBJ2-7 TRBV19 CASGGKRYEQYF
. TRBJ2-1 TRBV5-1 CASSFVATRNNEQFF
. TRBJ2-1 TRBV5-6 CASSPQRQNNEQFF
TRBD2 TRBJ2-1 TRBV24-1 CATSDSGTSFDNEQFF
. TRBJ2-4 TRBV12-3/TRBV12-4 CASSPGSSAKNIQYF
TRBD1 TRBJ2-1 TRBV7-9 CASSWDRDEQFF
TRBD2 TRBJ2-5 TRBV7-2 CASSWGLAGMETQYF
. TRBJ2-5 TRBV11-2 CASSLDWSGTQYF
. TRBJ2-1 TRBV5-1 CASSLRIGAGGDEQFF